The T cell receptor beta chain described here comes from a study of blood T cell repertoires in COVID-19. This table comes from immunoSEQ multiplex PCR, and its TCRdb copy is limited to in-frame clones, with some not included. Of under 150,000 clones in the sample, less than 85% were seen once. V shed 6 bases, J shed 6 bases, and the junction held 4 bases outside the gene matches. Germline CDR1 is LNHDA and CDR2 is SQIVND (reference sequence). The CDR3 has 13 residues. The sequence was obtained from a human donor in a cohort sampled during active COVID-19. The gene calls are TRBV19 and TRBJ2-1, with 8 bases matching TRBD1. The sequenced sample consisted of peripheral blood. Here the CDR3 DNA reads TGTGCCAGTAGCTCGACAGGGGCCAATGAGCAGTTCTTC. Residues: CASSSTGANEQFF. The variable domain in full, with the rest retrieved from reference TRBV19 and TRBJ2-1, is DGGITQSPKYLFRKEGQNVTLSCEQNLNHDAMYWYRQDPGQGLRLIYYSQIVNDFQKGDIAEGYSVSREKKESFPLTVTSAQKNPTAFYLCASSSTGANEQFFGPGTRLTVL.